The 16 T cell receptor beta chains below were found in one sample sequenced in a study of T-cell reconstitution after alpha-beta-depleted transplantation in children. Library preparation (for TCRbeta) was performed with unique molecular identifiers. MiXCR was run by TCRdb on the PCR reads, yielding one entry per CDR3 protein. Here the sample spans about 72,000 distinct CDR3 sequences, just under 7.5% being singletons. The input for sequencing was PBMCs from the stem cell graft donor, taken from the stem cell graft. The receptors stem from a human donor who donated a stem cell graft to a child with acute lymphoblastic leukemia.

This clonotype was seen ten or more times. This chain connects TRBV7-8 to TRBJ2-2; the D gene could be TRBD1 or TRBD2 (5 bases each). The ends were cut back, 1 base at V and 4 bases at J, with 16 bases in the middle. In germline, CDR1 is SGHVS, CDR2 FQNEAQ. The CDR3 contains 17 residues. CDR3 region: CASSLGGAGGGTGELFF. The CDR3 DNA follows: TGTGCCAGCAGCTTAGGAGGTGCGGGTGGGGGCACCGGGGAGCTGTTTTTT.

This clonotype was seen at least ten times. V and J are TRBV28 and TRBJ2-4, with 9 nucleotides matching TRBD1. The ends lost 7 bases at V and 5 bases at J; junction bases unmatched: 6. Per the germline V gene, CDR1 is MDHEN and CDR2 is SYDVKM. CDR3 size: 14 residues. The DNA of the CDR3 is TGTGCCAGCACTCCAAGGGACAGGGAAAACATTCAGTACTTC. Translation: CASTPRDRENIQYF.

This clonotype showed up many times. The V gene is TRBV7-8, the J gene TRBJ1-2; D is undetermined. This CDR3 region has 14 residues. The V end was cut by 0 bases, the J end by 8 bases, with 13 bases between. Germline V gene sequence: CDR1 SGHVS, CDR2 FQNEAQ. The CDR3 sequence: CASSLAASMSGYTF. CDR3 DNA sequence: TGTGCCAGCAGCTTAGCAGCGTCGATGTCGGGCTACACCTTC.

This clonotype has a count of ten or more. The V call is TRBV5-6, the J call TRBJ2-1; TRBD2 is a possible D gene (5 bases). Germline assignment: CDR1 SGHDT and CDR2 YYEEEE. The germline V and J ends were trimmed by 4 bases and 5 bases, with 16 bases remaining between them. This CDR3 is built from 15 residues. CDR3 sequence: CASSKSGRENNEQFF. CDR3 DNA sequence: TGTGCCAGCAGCAAAAGTGGGAGAGAGAACAATGAGCAGTTCTTC.

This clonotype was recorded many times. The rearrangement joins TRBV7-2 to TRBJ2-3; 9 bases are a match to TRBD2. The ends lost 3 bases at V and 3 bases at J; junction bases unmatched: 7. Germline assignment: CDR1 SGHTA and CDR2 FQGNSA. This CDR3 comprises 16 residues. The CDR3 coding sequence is TGTGCCAGCAGCTTTCAAGCGGGAGGATCGACAGATACGCAGTATTTT. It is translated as CASSFQAGGSTDTQYF.

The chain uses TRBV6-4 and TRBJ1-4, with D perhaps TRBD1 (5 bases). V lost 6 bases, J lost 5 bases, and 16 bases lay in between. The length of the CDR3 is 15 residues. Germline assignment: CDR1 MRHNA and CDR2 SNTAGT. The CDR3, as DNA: TGTGCCAGCAGCGCGGGACCGGACAAGAATGAAAAACTGTTTTTT. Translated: CASSAGPDKNEKLFF.

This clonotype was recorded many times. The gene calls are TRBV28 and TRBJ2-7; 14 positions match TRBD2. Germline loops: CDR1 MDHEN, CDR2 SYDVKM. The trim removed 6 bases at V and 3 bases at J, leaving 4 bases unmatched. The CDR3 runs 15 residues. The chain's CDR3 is CASSRGTSGSYEQYF. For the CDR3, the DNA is TGTGCCAGCAGCCGAGGGACTAGCGGGAGCTACGAGCAGTACTTC.

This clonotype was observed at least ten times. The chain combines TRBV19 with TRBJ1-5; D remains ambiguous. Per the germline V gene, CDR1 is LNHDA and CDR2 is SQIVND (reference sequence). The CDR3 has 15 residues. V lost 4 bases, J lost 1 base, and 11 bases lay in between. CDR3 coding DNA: TGTGCCAGTAGTAAATTAAGGCCAAGCAATCAGCCCCAGCATTTT. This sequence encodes CASSKLRPSNQPQHF. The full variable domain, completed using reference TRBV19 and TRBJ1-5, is DGGITQSPKYLFRKEGQNVTLSCEQNLNHDAMYWYRQDPGQGLRLIYYSQIVNDFQKGDIAEGYSVSREKKESFPLTVTSAQKNPTAFYLCASSKLRPSNQPQHFGDGTRLSIL.

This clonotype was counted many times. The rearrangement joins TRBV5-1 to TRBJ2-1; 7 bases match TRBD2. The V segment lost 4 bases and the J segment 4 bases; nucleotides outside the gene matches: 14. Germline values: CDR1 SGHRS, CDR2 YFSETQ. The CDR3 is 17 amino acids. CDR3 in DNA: TGCGCCAGCAGCACCCGGACTAGTCGCCCCCCTTACAATGAGCAGTTCTTC. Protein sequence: CASSTRTSRPPYNEQFF.

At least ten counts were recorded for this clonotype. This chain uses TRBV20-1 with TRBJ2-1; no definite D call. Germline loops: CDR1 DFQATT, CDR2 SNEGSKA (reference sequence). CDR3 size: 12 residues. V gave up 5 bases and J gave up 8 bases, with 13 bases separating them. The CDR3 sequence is CSASLAGDEQFF. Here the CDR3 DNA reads TGCAGTGCTTCATTGGCAGGTGATGAGCAGTTCTTC.

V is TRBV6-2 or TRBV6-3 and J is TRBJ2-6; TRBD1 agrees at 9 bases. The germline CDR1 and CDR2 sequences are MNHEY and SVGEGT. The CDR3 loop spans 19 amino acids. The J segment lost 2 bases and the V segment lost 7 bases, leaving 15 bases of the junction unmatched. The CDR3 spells CASTRGSGTGITGANVLTF. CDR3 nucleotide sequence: TGTGCCAGCACCCGTGGGTCCGGGACAGGGATCACTGGGGCCAACGTCCTGACTTTC.

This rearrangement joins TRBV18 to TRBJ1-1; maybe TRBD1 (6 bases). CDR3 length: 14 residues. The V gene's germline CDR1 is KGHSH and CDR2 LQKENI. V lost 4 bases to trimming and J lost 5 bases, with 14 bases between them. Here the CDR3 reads CASSLAGVGTEAFF. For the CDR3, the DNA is TGTGCCAGCTCACTAGCAGGGGTCGGGACTGAAGCTTTCTTT. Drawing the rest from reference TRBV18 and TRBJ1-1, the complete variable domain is NAGVMQNPRHLVRRRGQEARLRCSPMKGHSHVYWYRQLPEEGLKFMVYLQKENIIDESGMPKERFSAEFPKEGPSILRIQQVVRGDSAAYFCASSLAGVGTEAFFGQGTRLTVV.

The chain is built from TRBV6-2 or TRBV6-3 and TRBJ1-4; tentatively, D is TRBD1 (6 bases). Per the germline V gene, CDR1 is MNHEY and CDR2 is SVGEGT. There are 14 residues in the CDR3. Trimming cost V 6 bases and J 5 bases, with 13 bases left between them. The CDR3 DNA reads TGTGCCAGCAGCACTCGACAGGACAATGAAAAACTGTTTTTT. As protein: CASSTRQDNEKLFF.

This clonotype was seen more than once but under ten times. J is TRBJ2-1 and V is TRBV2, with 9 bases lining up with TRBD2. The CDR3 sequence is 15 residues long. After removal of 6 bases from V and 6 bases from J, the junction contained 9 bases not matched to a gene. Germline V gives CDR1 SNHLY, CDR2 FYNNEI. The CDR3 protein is CASRMTSGGGNEQFF. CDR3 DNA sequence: TGTGCCAGCAGAATGACTAGCGGAGGGGGCAATGAGCAGTTCTTC.

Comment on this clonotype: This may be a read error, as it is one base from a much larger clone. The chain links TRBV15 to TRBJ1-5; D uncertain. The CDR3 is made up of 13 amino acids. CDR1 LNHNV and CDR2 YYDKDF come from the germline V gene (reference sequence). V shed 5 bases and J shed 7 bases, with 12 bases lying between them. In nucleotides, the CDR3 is TGTGCCACCAGCGGATGGGTTTGCCAGCCCCAGCATTTT. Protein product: CATSGWVCQPQHF.

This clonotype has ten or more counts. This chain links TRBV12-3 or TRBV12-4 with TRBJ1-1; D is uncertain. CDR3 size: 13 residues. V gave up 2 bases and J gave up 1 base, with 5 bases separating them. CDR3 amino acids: CASSLIGNTEAFF. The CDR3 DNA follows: TGTGCCAGCAGTTTAATTGGGAACACTGAAGCTTTCTTT.